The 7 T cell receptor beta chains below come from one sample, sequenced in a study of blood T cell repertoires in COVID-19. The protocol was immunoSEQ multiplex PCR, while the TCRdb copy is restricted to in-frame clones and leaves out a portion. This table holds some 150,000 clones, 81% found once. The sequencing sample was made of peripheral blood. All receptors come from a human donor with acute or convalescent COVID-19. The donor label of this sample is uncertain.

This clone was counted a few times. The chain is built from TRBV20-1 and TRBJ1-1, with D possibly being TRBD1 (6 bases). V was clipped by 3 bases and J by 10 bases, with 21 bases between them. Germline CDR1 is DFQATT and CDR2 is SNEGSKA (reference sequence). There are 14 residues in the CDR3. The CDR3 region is CSASRGQLASVAFF. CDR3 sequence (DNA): TGCAGTGCTAGTCGAGGACAGCTTGCTTCGGTAGCTTTCTTT.

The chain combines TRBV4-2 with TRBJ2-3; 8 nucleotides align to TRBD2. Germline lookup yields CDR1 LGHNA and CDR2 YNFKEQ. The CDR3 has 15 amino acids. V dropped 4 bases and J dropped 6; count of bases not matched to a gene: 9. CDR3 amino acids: CASSPLASGSDTQYF. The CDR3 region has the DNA TGTGCCAGCAGCCCCCTCGCTAGCGGGTCCGATACGCAGTATTTT.

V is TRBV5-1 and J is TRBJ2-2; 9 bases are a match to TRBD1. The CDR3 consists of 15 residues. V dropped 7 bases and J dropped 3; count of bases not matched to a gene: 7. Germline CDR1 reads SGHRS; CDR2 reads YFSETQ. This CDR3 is CASVPGQGYTGELFF. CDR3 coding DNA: TGCGCCAGCGTTCCGGGACAGGGTTACACCGGGGAGCTGTTTTTT.

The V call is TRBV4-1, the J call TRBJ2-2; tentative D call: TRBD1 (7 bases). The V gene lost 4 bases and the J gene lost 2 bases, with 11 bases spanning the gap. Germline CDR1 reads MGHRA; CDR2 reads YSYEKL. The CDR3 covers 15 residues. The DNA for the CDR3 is TGCGCCAGCAGCCTAGGAGGGGGCAACACCGGGGAGCTGTTTTTT. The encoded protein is CASSLGGGNTGELFF.

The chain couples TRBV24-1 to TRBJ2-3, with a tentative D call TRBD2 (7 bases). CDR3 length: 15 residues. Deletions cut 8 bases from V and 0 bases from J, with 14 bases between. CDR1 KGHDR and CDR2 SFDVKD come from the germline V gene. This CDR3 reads CATKRGGSSTDTQYF. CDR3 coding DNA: TGTGCCACCAAGAGGGGGGGGTCTAGCACAGATACGCAGTATTTT.

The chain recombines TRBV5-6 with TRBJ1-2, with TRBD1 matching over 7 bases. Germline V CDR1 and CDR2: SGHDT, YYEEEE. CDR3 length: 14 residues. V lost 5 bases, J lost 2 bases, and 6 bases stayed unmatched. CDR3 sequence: CASSSQGSNYGYTF. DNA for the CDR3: TGTGCCAGCAGTTCACAGGGGTCAAACTATGGCTACACCTTC. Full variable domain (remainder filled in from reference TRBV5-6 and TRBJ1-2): DAGVTQSPTHLIKTRGQQVTLRCSPKSGHDTVSWYQQALGQGPQFIFQYYEEEERQRGNFPDRFSGHQFPNYSSELNVNALLLGDSALYLCASSSQGSNYGYTFGSGTRLTVV.

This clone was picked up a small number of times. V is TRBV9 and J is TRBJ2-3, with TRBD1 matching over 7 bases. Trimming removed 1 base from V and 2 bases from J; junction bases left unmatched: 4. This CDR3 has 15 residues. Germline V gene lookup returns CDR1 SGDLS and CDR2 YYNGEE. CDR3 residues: CASSVSGQYTDTQYF. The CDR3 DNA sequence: TGTGCCAGCAGCGTATCGGGACAGTACACAGATACGCAGTATTTT. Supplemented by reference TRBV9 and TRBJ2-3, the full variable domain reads DSGVTQTPKHLITATGQRVTLRCSPRSGDLSVYWYQQSLDQGLQFLIQYYNGEERAKGNILERFSAQQFPDLHSELNLSSLELGDSALYFCASSVSGQYTDTQYFGPGTRLTVL.